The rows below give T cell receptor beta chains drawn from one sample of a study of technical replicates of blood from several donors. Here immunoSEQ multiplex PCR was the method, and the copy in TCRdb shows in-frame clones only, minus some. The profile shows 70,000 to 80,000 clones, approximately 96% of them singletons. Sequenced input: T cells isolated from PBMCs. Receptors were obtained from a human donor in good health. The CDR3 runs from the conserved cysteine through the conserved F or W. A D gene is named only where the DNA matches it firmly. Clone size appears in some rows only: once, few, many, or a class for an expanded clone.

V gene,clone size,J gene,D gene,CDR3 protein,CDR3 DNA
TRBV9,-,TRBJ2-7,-,CASSGAGSYEQYF,TGTGCCAGCAGCGGGGCAGGGTCCTACGAGCAGTACTTC
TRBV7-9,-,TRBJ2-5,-,CASRGFAPQETQYF,TGTGCCAGCAGGGGCTTCGCGCCCCAAGAGACCCAGTACTTC
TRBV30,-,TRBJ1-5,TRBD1,CAWGQGGYSNQPQHF,TGTGCCTGGGGACAGGGCGGGTATAGCAATCAGCCCCAGCATTTT
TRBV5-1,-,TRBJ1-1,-,CASSLGTQETNTEAFF,TGCGCCAGCAGCCTCGGGACACAAGAAACGAACACTGAAGCTTTCTTT
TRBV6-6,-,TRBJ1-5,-,CASKGGDNQPQHF,TGTGCCAGCAAGGGAGGGGATAATCAGCCCCAGCATTTT
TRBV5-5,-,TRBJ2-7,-,CASSLDSEQYF,TGTGCCAGCAGCTTGGACTCCGAGCAGTACTTC
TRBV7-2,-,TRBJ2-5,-,CASSSRQLQETQYF,TGTGCCAGCAGCTCGAGACAGCTACAAGAGACCCAGTACTTC
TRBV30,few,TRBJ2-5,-,CAWSVTGETQYF,TGTGCCTGGAGTGTTACCGGGGAGACCCAGTACTTC
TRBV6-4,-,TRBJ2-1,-,CASSDGSTRKLF,TGTGCCAGCAGTGACGGAAGCACTAGGAAGCTCTTC
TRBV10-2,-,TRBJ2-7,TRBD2,CASSDPGRGEQYF,TGCGCCAGCAGTGATCCGGGGAGGGGAGAGCAGTACTTC
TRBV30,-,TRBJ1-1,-,CAWKYQMNTEAFF,TGTGCCTGGAAGTATCAGATGAACACTGAAGCTTTCTTT
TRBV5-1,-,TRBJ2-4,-,CASSPRNLAKNIQYF,TGCGCCAGCAGTCCGAGAAACCTAGCCAAAAACATTCAGTACTTC
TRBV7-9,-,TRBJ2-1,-,CASSLEDGILQFF,TGTGCCAGCAGCTTAGAGGACGGGATCCTCCAGTTCTTC
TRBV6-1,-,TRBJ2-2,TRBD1,CASWDRGHHGELFF,TGTGCCAGCTGGGACAGGGGGCATCACGGGGAGCTGTTTTTT
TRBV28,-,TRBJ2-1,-,CASSFGFGNEQFF,TGTGCCAGCAGTTTCGGGTTTGGGAATGAGCAGTTCTTC
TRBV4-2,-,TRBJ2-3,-,CASSQEAMLLADTDTQYF,TGTGCCAGCAGCCAAGAAGCCATGTTACTAGCCGACACAGATACGCAGTATTTT
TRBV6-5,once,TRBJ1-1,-,CASRRQVSTEAFF,TGTGCCAGCAGGCGACAGGTGAGCACTGAAGCTTTCTTT
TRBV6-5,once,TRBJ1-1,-,CASSGGYTEAFF,TGTGCCAGCAGTGGAGGGTACACTGAAGCTTTCTTT
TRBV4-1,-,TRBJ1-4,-,CASSRAVNEKLFF,TGCGCCAGCAGCCGGGCTGTGAATGAAAAACTGTTTTTT
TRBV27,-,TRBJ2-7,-,CASRTGAFEQYF,TGTGCCAGCAGGACGGGAGCATTCGAGCAGTACTTC
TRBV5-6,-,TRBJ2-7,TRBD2,CASSLAPGLAGETYEQYF,TGTGCCAGCAGCTTGGCCCCGGGACTAGCGGGCGAAACCTACGAGCAGTACTTC
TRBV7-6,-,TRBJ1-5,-,CASSLGAQGNQPQHF,TGTGCCAGCAGCTTAGGGGCGCAGGGCAATCAGCCCCAGCATTTT
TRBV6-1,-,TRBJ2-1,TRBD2,CASSSSGSSYNEQFF,TGTGCCAGCAGTTCAAGCGGGAGCTCCTACAATGAGCAGTTCTTC
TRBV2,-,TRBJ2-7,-,CASSEALQGLHYEQYF,TGTGCCAGCAGTGAAGCGCTTCAGGGCCTACACTACGAGCAGTACTTC
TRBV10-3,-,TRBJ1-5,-,CAISEGPGHPIRGNQPQHF,TGTGCCATCAGTGAAGGCCCGGGACACCCCATTAGGGGCAATCAGCCCCAGCATTTT
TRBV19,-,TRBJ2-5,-,CASSIGRVPQETQYF,TGTGCCAGTAGTATAGGCAGGGTTCCCCAAGAGACCCAGTACTTC
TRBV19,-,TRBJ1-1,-,CASKFDRNTEAFF,TGTGCCAGTAAATTCGACAGGAACACTGAAGCTTTCTTT
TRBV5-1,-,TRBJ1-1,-,CASSLGTDGFRGTEAFF,TGCGCCAGCAGCTTAGGGACGGACGGATTCAGGGGCACTGAAGCTTTCTTT
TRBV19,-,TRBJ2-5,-,CASSIRVFQETQYF,TGTGCCAGTAGTATCCGGGTCTTCCAAGAGACCCAGTACTTC
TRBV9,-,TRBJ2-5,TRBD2,CASSRSGLAAKTAKETQYF,TGTGCCAGCAGCCGCTCGGGACTAGCGGCGAAAACCGCCAAAGAGACCCAGTACTTC
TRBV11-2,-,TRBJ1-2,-,CASSLVAQGPNYGYTF,TGTGCCAGCAGCTTAGTGGCACAGGGCCCCAACTATGGCTACACCTTC
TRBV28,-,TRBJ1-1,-,CASSFGGGPNTEAFF,TGTGCCAGCAGTTTCGGGGGGGGCCCGAACACTGAAGCTTTCTTT
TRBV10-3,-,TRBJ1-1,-,CAISAGQADTEAFF,TGTGCCATCAGTGCAGGGCAGGCCGACACTGAAGCTTTCTTT
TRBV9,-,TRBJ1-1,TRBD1,CASSVYHTGAARNTEAFF,TGTGCCAGCAGCGTATATCATACAGGGGCCGCCAGGAACACTGAAGCTTTCTTT
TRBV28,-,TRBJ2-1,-,CASSSGTYNEQFF,TGTGCCAGCAGTTCAGGGACCTACAATGAGCAGTTCTTC
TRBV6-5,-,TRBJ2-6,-,CASSYPGDSGANVLTF,TGTGCCAGCAGCTACCCGGGGGACTCCGGGGCCAACGTCCTGACTTTC
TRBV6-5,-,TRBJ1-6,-,CASSFLSSPLHF,TGTGCCAGCAGTTTCCTAAGTTCACCCCTCCACTTT
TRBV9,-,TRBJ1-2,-,CASSVGVGRHTNNYGYTF,TGTGCCAGCAGCGTAGGGGTGGGGAGGCACACCAACAACTATGGCTACACCTTC